The 14 T cell receptor beta chains given below trace back to one sample, sequenced in a study of blood T cell repertoires in COVID-19. Method: immunoSEQ multiplex PCR; TCRdb's copy keeps in-frame clones and lacks some. The table has about 140,000 clones, over 80% seen once; the top ten hold 9.5% to 12%. Sequencing used peripheral blood. These TCRs come from a woman of 80 years or more with acute or convalescent COVID-19.

This clone was observed once. CDR3 region: CASTGPLYQPQHF. DNA for the CDR3: TGTGCCAGTACAGGGCCCCTGTATCAGCCCCAGCATTTT. V usage is TRBV19 and J usage is TRBJ1-5, with D possibly being TRBD1 (5 bases). The V end lost 7 bases, the J end lost 5 bases, and 12 bases lay between the germline ends. CDR3 length: 13 residues. Per germline, CDR1 LNHDA and CDR2 SQIVND (reference sequence).

V is TRBV29-1 and J is TRBJ1-4; D is ambiguous. Germline lookup yields CDR1 SQVTM and CDR2 ANQGSEA. V was cut by 6 bases and J by 4 bases, with 15 bases left in between. The CDR3 is 14 residues long. CDR3: CSVSEDTDNEKLFF. The CDR3, as DNA: TGCAGCGTGTCCGAAGACACCGATAATGAAAAACTGTTTTTT.

This chain connects TRBV19 to TRBJ1-1; D is perhaps TRBD1 (5 bases). Trimming stripped 5 bases from V and 4 bases from J, with 11 bases between. CDR1 and CDR2 from the germline V gene are LNHDA and SQIVND (reference sequence). The CDR3 is made up of 13 amino acids. The CDR3 protein is CASSPQGFTEAFF. The CDR3 DNA reads as TGTGCCAGTAGTCCTCAGGGTTTCACTGAAGCTTTCTTT. Looking up the rest from reference TRBV19 and TRBJ1-1 gives the full variable domain: DGGITQSPKYLFRKEGQNVTLSCEQNLNHDAMYWYRQDPGQGLRLIYYSQIVNDFQKGDIAEGYSVSREKKESFPLTVTSAQKNPTAFYLCASSPQGFTEAFFGQGTRLTVV.

This rearrangement joins TRBV3-1 (or the pseudogene TRBV3-2) to TRBJ1-6; D not resolved. Trimming removed 1 base at V and 4 bases at J, with 8 bases between. The CDR3 extends over 15 amino acids. Germline V lookup: CDR1 LGHDT, CDR2 YNNKEL (reference sequence). In DNA form, the CDR3 reads TGTGCCAGCAGCCAAGGCGGAGATTATAATTCACCCCTCCACTTT. Protein sequence: CASSQGGDYNSPLHF.

V is TRBV11-2 and J is TRBJ1-4; 8 bases match TRBD1. Trimming took 4 bases from V and 7 from J; bases not matched to a gene: 5. This CDR3 region has 14 residues. The germline V gene encodes CDR1 SGHAT and CDR2 FQNNGV. The DNA of the CDR3 is TGTGCCAGCAGCTATACAGGGGGTGGTGAAAAACTGTTTTTT. Encoded protein: CASSYTGGGEKLFF.

This chain connects TRBV5-1 to TRBJ2-5; 11 bases fit TRBD2. CDR3 length: 15 residues. The germline CDR1 and CDR2 sequences are SGHRS and YFSETQ. The V and J ends lost 1 base and 2 bases, in that order; junction bases with no gene match: 1. The CDR3 coding sequence is TGCGCCAGCAGCTTGACTAGCGGGGGTCAAGAGACCCAGTACTTC. Amino acids: CASSLTSGGQETQYF.

The V and J genes are TRBV5-1 and TRBJ1-4; D is undetermined. Per the germline V gene, CDR1 is SGHRS and CDR2 is YFSETQ. With 0 bases removed from V and 6 bases from J, the gap between germline ends came to 9 bases. The CDR3 is made up of 14 amino acids. The CDR3 here is CASSLEAADEKLFF. CDR3 sequence (DNA): TGCGCCAGCAGCTTGGAGGCAGCGGATGAAAAACTGTTTTTT.

The rearrangement joins TRBV9 to TRBJ2-2, with D possibly matching TRBD2 (5 bases). Trimming removed 3 bases from V and 6 bases from J, with 9 bases in between. Germline CDR1 and CDR2: SGDLS and YYNGEE. The CDR3 is made up of 13 amino acids. CDR3 sequence reads: CASSASFPGELFF. The CDR3 nucleotides are TGTGCCAGCAGCGCTAGCTTTCCCGGGGAGCTGTTTTTT.

The chain recombines TRBV7-2 with TRBJ2-4; maybe TRBD2 (5 bases). In germline, CDR1 is SGHTA, CDR2 FQGNSA. The length of the CDR3 is 18 residues. Trimming pared 2 bases from V and 0 bases from J, leaving 17 bases between. This CDR3 reads CASSLMAGVGLAKNIQYF. For the CDR3, the DNA is TGTGCCAGCAGCTTAATGGCCGGGGTGGGGTTAGCCAAAAACATTCAGTACTTC.

This chain connects TRBV2 to TRBJ1-2, with 10 bases fitting TRBD1. CDR1 SNHLY and CDR2 FYNNEI come from the germline V gene. Trimming at V came to 6 bases and at J to 5 bases, leaving 9 bases not matched to a gene. This CDR3 has 15 amino acids. As DNA, the CDR3 is TGTGCCAGCAGCGGCCGGACAGGGGGATATTATGGCTACACCTTC. Protein sequence: CASSGRTGGYYGYTF. The variable domain in full, completed from reference TRBV2 and TRBJ1-2, reads EPEVTQTPSHQVTQMGQEVILRCVPISNHLYFYWYRQILGQKVEFLVSFYNNEISEKSEIFDDQFSVERPDGSNFTLKIRSTKLEDSAMYFCASSGRTGGYYGYTFGSGTRLTVV.

The chain uses TRBV30 and TRBJ1-2; 7 bases align to TRBD1. Germline V gene sequence: CDR1 GTSNPN, CDR2 SVGIG (reference sequence). Trimming removed 2 bases from V and 4 bases from J; junction bases left unmatched: 10. The CDR3 runs to 15 residues. The DNA of the CDR3 is TGTGCCTGGAGTATACAGGGGTGGGAAGTCTATGGCTACACCTTC. Encoded protein: CAWSIQGWEVYGYTF.

The V gene is TRBV5-1, the J gene TRBJ2-1; D call uncertain. With 0 bases removed from V and 9 bases from J, the gap between germline ends came to 7 bases. The CDR3 spans 12 residues. The germline CDR1 and CDR2 sequences are SGHRS and YFSETQ. CDR3 nucleotides: TGCGCCAGCAGCTTGGGCGTTCGTGAGCAGTTCTTC. This encodes CASSLGVREQFF.

The rearrangement links TRBV11-2 to TRBJ1-2, with D perhaps matching TRBD1 (6 bases). Germline V gives CDR1 SGHAT, CDR2 FQNNGV. CDR3 length: 14 residues. The germline V and J ends were trimmed by 5 bases and 5 bases, with 15 bases remaining between them. The CDR3 sequence is CASSQIGGGYGYTF. For the CDR3, the DNA is TGTGCCAGCAGCCAAATAGGGGGGGGATATGGCTACACCTTC.

CDR3 residues: CASSYTYARNYGYTF. CDR3 DNA sequence: TGTGCCAGCAGTTACACGTACGCGCGGAACTATGGCTACACCTTC. The chain recombines TRBV6-5 with TRBJ1-2; D remains ambiguous. The CDR3 loop spans 15 amino acids. Looked up from germline, CDR1 is MNHEY and CDR2 is SVGAGI. The ends were cut back, 2 bases at V and 2 bases at J, with 12 bases in the middle.